Described below is a single T cell receptor (beta chain) sequence and its context. Antigen specificity is unknown. Germline V gene lookup returns CDR1 SNHLY and CDR2 FYNNEI. Trimming removed 4 bases from V and 1 base from J, with 10 bases in between. The CDR3 covers 14 residues. Deep-level running was used for the assay. This table comes from immunoSEQ multiplex PCR, and its TCRdb copy is limited to in-frame clones, with some not included. The table shows approximately 2.5 million clones, with just over 90% occurring only once. This sample was taken from a study of shared clonotypes between healthy human individuals. General study findings and limits: Tissue TCR repertoires likely differ from these blood-only repertoires.

The chain has TRBV2 and TRBJ1-1; D is undetermined. Sequencing input: naive CD4+ T cells sorted from blood. The subset here: CD45RA+ positively selected. The source is a man aged 18 to 30 in good health. The DNA of the CDR3 is TGTGCCAGCAGTGGTCAAGGGCAGAACACTGAAGCTTTCTTT. Amino acids: CASSGQGQNTEAFF.